The 16 T cell receptor beta chains in this list originate from one sample, sequenced in a study of blood T cell repertoires in COVID-19. The method was immunoSEQ multiplex PCR; TCRdb's version includes in-frame clones alone and lacks a portion of them. The sample has some 270,000 clones; 80% to 90% are singletons. Material: peripheral blood. Source of these receptors: a woman in her seventies with acute or convalescent COVID-19.

The gene calls are TRBV5-6 and TRBJ1-2; D remains ambiguous. The CDR3 has 12 amino acids. Germline V CDR1 and CDR2: SGHDT, YYEEEE. Trimming stripped 4 bases from V and 8 bases from J, with 12 bases between. CDR3 amino acids: CASSQDDLGYTF. Written as DNA, the CDR3 is TGTGCCAGCAGCCAAGACGACTTGGGCTACACCTTC.

This chain connects TRBV5-6 to TRBJ2-1, with D perhaps TRBD2 (6 bases). The V gene lost 3 bases and the J gene lost 2 bases, with 12 bases spanning the gap. The CDR3 length is 15 residues. Germline V CDR1 and CDR2: SGHDT, YYEEEE. In DNA, the CDR3 is TGTGCCAGCAGCTCTGCGCCGGGGGCCTACAATGAGCAGTTCTTC. It specifies CASSSAPGAYNEQFF.

In its sample, this clone was seen a few times. The J gene is TRBJ1-1, the V gene TRBV5-5; possible D gene TRBD1, 5 bases. Germline lookup yields CDR1 SGHKS and CDR2 YYEKEE (reference sequence). This CDR3 region has 15 residues. V was pared by 0 bases and J by 3 bases, with 12 bases between. The CDR3 region has the DNA TGTGCCAGCAGCTTGGCCGGCAGGGAATACACTGAAGCTTTCTTT. This gives the protein CASSLAGREYTEAFF.

On this clone: The same CDR3 can be traced to other DNA sequences in this sample. This chain uses TRBV5-1 with TRBJ1-4; D is unresolved. V was cut by 2 bases and J by 5 bases, with 7 bases left in between. The CDR3 loop spans 13 amino acids. Germline loops: CDR1 SGHRS, CDR2 YFSETQ. In DNA, the CDR3 is TGCGCCAGCAGCTTAGCGGGGAATGAAAAACTGTTTTTT. Its protein product is CASSLAGNEKLFF.

V usage is TRBV3-1 (or the pseudogene TRBV3-2) and J usage is TRBJ2-7; 7 bases fit TRBD1. V gave up 5 bases and J gave up 0 bases; unmatched junction bases: 4. Germline assignment: CDR1 LGHDT and CDR2 YNNKEL (reference sequence). This CDR3 comprises 14 residues. Here the CDR3 reads CASSKNRGSYEQYF. The CDR3 nucleotides are TGTGCCAGCAGCAAAAACAGGGGCTCCTACGAGCAGTACTTC.

This clone came up a few times. This rearrangement joins TRBV5-1 to TRBJ2-7; 9 bases are shared with TRBD2. With 6 bases clipped from V and 7 bases from J, the junction kept 11 bases outside the gene matches. The CDR3 spans 14 residues. Per germline, CDR1 SGHRS and CDR2 YFSETQ. The CDR3 region has the DNA TGCGCCAGCACCCAGCGGGGGGCCGTGTCGGAGCAGTACTTC. Protein sequence: CASTQRGAVSEQYF.

The chain recombines TRBV18 with TRBJ1-1; the match to TRBD1 covers 8 bases. Germline V gene sequence: CDR1 KGHSH, CDR2 LQKENI. There are 15 residues in the CDR3. V trimming: 6 bases; J trimming: 1 base; junction bases outside the gene matches: 7. This CDR3 is CASSLRQGANTEAFF. CDR3 sequence (DNA): TGTGCCAGCTCTCTCAGGCAGGGGGCGAACACTGAAGCTTTCTTT.

The DNA for the CDR3 is TGTGCCAGCTCACTCTTCGACCAGGGCGAAAGTTCACCCCTCCACTTT. This encodes CASSLFDQGESSPLHF. The rearrangement uses TRBV18 and TRBJ1-6; D may be TRBD1 (5 bases). CDR1 is KGHSH, CDR2 LQKENI, per germline. The CDR3 extends over 16 amino acids. The V gene lost 4 bases and the J gene lost 9 bases, with 19 bases spanning the gap. Full variable domain (remainder filled in from reference TRBV18 and TRBJ1-6): NAGVMQNPRHLVRRRGQEARLRCSPMKGHSHVYWYRQLPEEGLKFMVYLQKENIIDESGMPKERFSAEFPKEGPSILRIQQVVRGDSAAYFCASSLFDQGESSPLHFGNGTRLTVT.

J is TRBJ2-1 and V is TRBV10-3; 8 nucleotides match TRBD2. The CDR3 spans 16 residues. Trimming removed 0 bases from V and 2 bases from J; junction bases left unmatched: 3. Per the germline V gene, CDR1 is ENHRY and CDR2 is SYGVKD. This CDR3 reads CAISESRGGTYNEQFF. The CDR3 DNA follows: TGTGCCATCAGTGAGTCCCGGGGGGGGACCTACAATGAGCAGTTCTTC.

The rearrangement links TRBV3-1 (or the pseudogene TRBV3-2) to TRBJ1-6, with a weak D call TRBD1 (5 bases). Trimming took off 1 base at V and 8 bases at J, with 6 bases between the two ends. Germline loops: CDR1 LGHDT, CDR2 YNNKEL (reference sequence). The CDR3 runs 13 residues. The CDR3 is CASSQGGDSPLHF. The CDR3 DNA follows: TGTGCCAGCAGCCAAGGGGGGGATTCACCCCTCCACTTT.

The chain combines TRBV6-4 with TRBJ1-5, with a weak D call TRBD1 (6 bases). Deletions cut 3 bases from V and 7 bases from J, with 10 bases between. The CDR3 extends over 13 amino acids. From germline, CDR1 is MRHNA and CDR2 SNTAGT. The CDR3 protein is CASSETGMQPQHF. In DNA, the CDR3 is TGTGCCAGCAGTGAAACAGGGATGCAGCCCCAGCATTTT.

V usage is TRBV18 and J usage is TRBJ1-2; no clear D. This CDR3 is 13 amino acids long. V was pared by 2 bases and J by 7 bases, with 11 bases between. Germline values: CDR1 KGHSH, CDR2 LQKENI. The CDR3 loop reads CASSPAREGGYTF. The CDR3 DNA is TGTGCCAGCTCACCAGCCCGGGAGGGTGGCTACACCTTC.

The chain combines TRBV6-4 with TRBJ2-2; maybe TRBD1 (5 bases). V shed 5 bases and J shed 4 bases, with 23 bases lying between them. Germline V gives CDR1 MRHNA, CDR2 SNTAGT. CDR3 size: 18 residues. This CDR3 is CASSLTPRARGITGELFF. The CDR3, as DNA: TGTGCCAGCAGTCTGACCCCCAGGGCCCGCGGAATCACCGGGGAGCTGTTTTTT.

The chain carries TRBV5-4 and TRBJ2-1, with TRBD1 identical over 8 bases. CDR3 length: 15 amino acids. The germline V gene encodes CDR1 SGHNT and CDR2 YYREEE (reference sequence). The V and J ends lost 6 bases and 4 bases, in that order; junction bases with no gene match: 9. The CDR3 DNA sequence: TGTGCCAGCACCCCCGGGACAGGAGCTTACAATGAGCAGTTCTTC. Its translation is CASTPGTGAYNEQFF. Complete variable domain (other parts from reference TRBV5-4 and TRBJ2-1): ETGVTQSPTHLIKTRGQQVTLRCSSQSGHNTVSWYQQALGQGPQFIFQYYREEENGRGNFPPRFSGLQFPNYSSELNVNALELDDSALYLCASTPGTGAYNEQFFGPGTRLTVL.

The gene calls are TRBV25-1 and TRBJ2-1; TRBD2 agrees at 8 bases. Per germline, CDR1 MGHDK and CDR2 SYGVNS. There are 16 residues in the CDR3. The junction had 3 bases not matched to a gene; V was cut back by 2 bases and J by 0 bases. For the CDR3, the DNA is TGTGCCAGCAGTGAACGCGGGGGGAGCTCCTACAATGAGCAGTTCTTC. Protein sequence: CASSERGGSSYNEQFF.

J is TRBJ2-3 and V is TRBV7-9, with 8 bases aligning to TRBD1. V gave up 5 bases and J gave up 1 base; unmatched junction bases: 2. The CDR3 has 14 residues. Germline CDR1 and CDR2: SEHNR and FQNEAQ (reference sequence). In DNA form, the CDR3 reads TGTGCCAGCAGCCAGGGGGCCCGCACAGATACGCAGTATTTT. Its translation: CASSQGARTDTQYF.